This is a list of T cell receptor beta chains from one sample in a study of T cells in Graves' hyperthyroidism and ophthalmopathy. TCRdb redid the calling of the multiplex PCR reads with MiXCR, one entry per CDR3 protein. The sample lists about 480,000 distinct CDR3 sequences, around an eighth occurring once. Material: blood. The receptors were sampled from a woman aged 18-29 years with Graves' hyperthyroidism. The CDR3 runs from the conserved cysteine through the conserved F or W. The D gene is left open where the match is weak. Some rows mark clone size as missing; the rest say once, few, many or name a class of expanded clone.

CDR3 length	V gene	J gene	D gene	clone size	CDR3 protein	CDR3 DNA
15	TRBV6-5	TRBJ2-4	NA	NA	CASSYRILAKNIQYF	TGTGCCAGCAGTTACCGAATCCTAGCCAAAAACATTCAGTACTTC
14	TRBV6-1	TRBJ2-1	NA	few	CASSELGPGNEQFF	TGTGCCAGCAGTGAACTGGGTCCGGGGAATGAGCAGTTCTTC
14	TRBV18	TRBJ1-1	TRBD1	many	CASSPRTQGVYAFF	TGTGCCAGCTCACCAAGGACGCAGGGGGTTTATGCTTTCTTT
12	TRBV6-1	TRBJ2-3	NA	many	CASTGDTDTQYF	TGTGCCAGCACGGGTGACACAGATACGCAGTATTTT
15	TRBV27	TRBJ2-1	NA	many	CASRAGPGPYNEQFF	TGTGCCAGCAGGGCGGGCCCAGGACCCTACAATGAGCAGTTCTTC
12	TRBV12-3/TRBV12-4	TRBJ1-1	TRBD1	many	CASSEQGIEAFF	TGTGCCAGCAGTGAACAGGGGATTGAAGCTTTCTTT
16	TRBV6-2/TRBV6-3	TRBJ2-1	TRBD2	few	CASPLSSGPSYNEQFF	TGTGCCAGCCCCCTATCTAGCGGGCCCTCCTACAATGAGCAGTTCTTC
13	TRBV19	TRBJ1-2	NA	few	CASSTARNYGYTF	TGTGCCAGTAGTACCGCACGAAATTATGGCTACACCTTC
15	TRBV2	TRBJ2-1	TRBD2	many	CASSAASGRPNEQFF	TGTGCCAGCAGTGCGGCTAGCGGGAGACCCAATGAGCAGTTCTTC
15	TRBV30	TRBJ2-1	TRBD1	many	CAWSALGQGTHEQFF	TGTGCCTGGAGTGCCTTGGGACAGGGGACCCATGAGCAGTTCTTC
17	TRBV5-1	TRBJ2-7	TRBD1	few	CASSRQGASGGPYEQYF	TGCGCCAGCTCCAGACAGGGGGCATCGGGAGGGCCCTACGAGCAGTACTTC
13	TRBV29-1	TRBJ2-7	NA	few	CSVEDRGYGEQYF	TGCAGCGTTGAAGATCGGGGCTATGGGGAGCAGTACTTC
16	TRBV9	TRBJ2-1	NA	NA	CASSVVAGGGDDEQFF	TGTGCCAGCAGCGTAGTGGCTGGCGGAGGGGACGATGAGCAGTTCTTC
16	TRBV3-1	TRBJ2-1	TRBD2	many	CASSQAASGAYNEQFF	TGTGCCAGCAGCCAAGCGGCTAGCGGAGCCTACAATGAGCAGTTCTTC
16	TRBV20-1	TRBJ2-5	TRBD2	few	CSAPGWTSGAGETQYF	TGCAGTGCTCCGGGCTGGACTAGCGGGGCGGGAGAGACCCAGTACTTC
12	TRBV6-1	TRBJ2-2	NA	many	CASTVKTGELFF	TGTGCCAGCACCGTAAAGACCGGGGAGCTGTTTTTT
12	TRBV11-2	TRBJ1-2	TRBD1	many	CASSSGTGGYTF	TGTGCCAGCAGCTCAGGGACAGGAGGCTACACCTTC
14	TRBV12-3/TRBV12-4	TRBJ1-1	NA	NA	CASRGTPENTEAFF	TGCGCCAGCAGGGGTACTCCTGAGAACACTGAAGCTTTCTTT
15	TRBV11-2	TRBJ1-2	NA	many	CASSLLRTDGGGYTF	TGTGCCAGCAGCTTACTCCGAACCGACGGGGGGGGCTACACCTTC
12	TRBV19	TRBJ1-4	NA	many	CASGQPHEKLFF	TGTGCCAGCGGACAGCCCCATGAAAAACTGTTTTTT
14	TRBV20-1	TRBJ2-2	TRBD2	many	CSARDGGRAQELFF	TGCAGTGCTAGAGACGGCGGGAGGGCCCAGGAGCTGTTTTTT
16	TRBV3-1	TRBJ2-1	NA	many	CASSHKGLSGPVEQFF	TGTGCCAGCAGTCACAAAGGACTGTCGGGCCCGGTGGAGCAGTTCTTC
15	TRBV6-1	TRBJ2-5	TRBD1	many	CASSPRQGTRETQYF	TGTGCCAGCAGCCCAAGACAGGGCACGCGAGAGACCCAGTACTTC